These 6 T cell receptor beta chains were all obtained from the same sample, sequenced in a study of shared clonotypes between healthy human individuals. Clones were read by immunoSEQ multiplex PCR, and TCRdb kept only the in-frame ones, dropping some. The sample consists of millions of clones, roughly 95% of them appearing once. Material for sequencing was naive CD4+ T cells sorted from blood. The subset denotes: CD45RA+ positively selected. Receptors were obtained from a young man in good health.

The rearrangement joins TRBV2 to TRBJ2-2; D may correspond to TRBD1 or TRBD2 (5 bases each). V was shortened by 6 bases and J by 4 bases, with 9 bases between the two germline ends. CDR3 length: 13 amino acids. Per the germline V gene, CDR1 is SNHLY and CDR2 is FYNNEI. CDR3 sequence reads: CASRGEPTGELFF. The CDR3 region has the DNA TGTGCCAGCAGGGGGGAACCCACCGGGGAGCTGTTTTTT. Full variable domain (outside the CDR3, taken from reference TRBV2 and TRBJ2-2): EPEVTQTPSHQVTQMGQEVILRCVPISNHLYFYWYRQILGQKVEFLVSFYNNEISEKSEIFDDQFSVERPDGSNFTLKIRSTKLEDSAMYFCASRGEPTGELFFGEGSRLTVL.

The genes are TRBV18 and TRBJ1-6, with 12 bases identical to TRBD1. The germline V gene has CDR1 KGHSH and CDR2 LQKENI. Unmatched junction bases numbered 4, after V lost 3 bases and J lost 10 bases. CDR3 length equals 15 residues. CDR3 loop: CASSPGQGARSPLHF. The CDR3 DNA is TGTGCCAGCTCACCGGGACAGGGGGCGAGATCACCCCTCCACTTT.

This clone has at least ten counts. The rearrangement links TRBV5-6 to TRBJ2-5, with D perhaps matching TRBD1 (5 bases). CDR1 is SGHDT, CDR2 YYEEEE, per germline. The CDR3 has 12 amino acids. Between the trimmed V and J ends, which lost 0 bases and 7 bases, there was a span of 7 bases. The CDR3 DNA is TGTGCCAGCAGCTTGGAGGGGCGGACCCAGTACTTC. Amino acids: CASSLEGRTQYF.

The chain employs TRBV28 and TRBJ2-7; no clear D. CDR3 length: 16 residues. V dropped 5 bases and J dropped 2 bases, with 19 bases sitting between them. CDR1 and CDR2 from the germline V gene are MDHEN and SYDVKM. The CDR3 DNA is TGTGCCAGCAGTACCTTATGGACGGAACCCCCCTACGAGCAGTACTTC. This gives the protein CASSTLWTEPPYEQYF.

This CDR3 reads CSVEPRRVLEYEQYF. CDR3 coding DNA: TGCAGCGTTGAACCCCGCCGGGTCCTCGAGTACGAGCAGTACTTC. The genes are TRBV29-1 and TRBJ2-7; no clear D gene. Trimming pared 2 bases from V and 4 bases from J, leaving 18 bases between. Looked up from germline, CDR1 is SQVTM and CDR2 is ANQGSEA. This CDR3 spans 15 amino acids.

The chain has TRBV5-1 and TRBJ2-1; 9 bases match TRBD1. Losses at the gene ends were 4 bases for V and 6 bases for J; bases not matched to a gene: 2. This CDR3 comprises 13 residues. The V gene's germline CDR1 is SGHRS and CDR2 YFSETQ. CDR3 sequence: CASSPGQGNEQFF. The CDR3 nucleotides read TGCGCCAGCAGCCCGGGACAGGGCAATGAGCAGTTCTTC.